Shown below are 12 T cell receptor beta chains from a single sample sequenced in a study of blood T cells in healthy people across ages. The authors ran a second PCR of roughly 7 to 11 cycles using a sample-barcoded 5' primer and a J-beta primer mix. One entry per CDR3 protein, called by TCRdb with MiXCR from the 5' RACE reads. In the table there are hundreds of thousands of distinct CDR3 sequences, roughly 50% of which are singletons. The sequenced sample was blood. Source of these receptors: a man in his forties in good health.

The J gene is TRBJ2-3, the V gene TRBV29-1, with TRBD2 matching 7 bases. This CDR3 has 14 amino acids. V dropped 3 bases and J dropped 4; count of bases not matched to a gene: 7. Germline V gives CDR1 SQVTM, CDR2 ANQGSEA. CDR3 in DNA: TGCAGCGTTGAGGACGGGGGGAGGGCAGATACGCAGTATTTT. This gives the protein CSVEDGGRADTQYF.

V and J are TRBV29-1 and TRBJ2-1, with 15 positions matching TRBD2. TRBJ2-7 explains the end of the DNA better; the J call may be wrong. The CDR3 has 16 residues. The germline V gene encodes CDR1 SQVTM and CDR2 ANQGSEA. The CDR3 region has the DNA TGCAGCGTCCTCGGGACTAGCGGGAGGTCCTACAATGAGCAGTACTTC. It encodes CSVLGTSGRSYNEQYF.

The sample holds a few counts of this clonotype. The chain employs TRBV29-1 and TRBJ2-1; perhaps TRBD1 as D (5 bases). The closer fit of TRBJ2-7 to the DNA end suggests the J call may be wrong. CDR1 and CDR2 (germline): SQVTM, ANQGSEA. The CDR3 sequence is 14 residues long. The CDR3 here is CSVLGVLTYNEQYF. For the CDR3, the DNA is TGCAGCGTTCTAGGGGTACTAACCTACAATGAGCAGTACTTC.

This clonotype was seen a handful of times. The rearrangement joins TRBV7-9 to TRBJ1-2, with TRBD1 matching over 7 bases. The length of the CDR3 is 16 residues. Per the germline V gene, CDR1 is SEHNR and CDR2 is FQNEAQ (reference sequence). J lost 1 base, V lost 4 bases, and 9 bases had no gene match. CDR3 loop: CASSSQVAGGNYGYTF. As DNA, the CDR3 is TGTGCCAGCAGCTCTCAGGTGGCAGGGGGTAACTATGGCTACACCTTC.

This rearrangement joins TRBV4-2 to TRBJ2-3; D unresolved. V lost 0 bases and J 2 bases, leaving 12 bases between the germline ends. The CDR3 runs to 16 residues. Germline V gene data show CDR1 as LGHNA and CDR2 as YNFKEQ. The CDR3 DNA reads TGTGCCAGCAGCCAAGAATTGAGCACCCCCACAGATACGCAGTATTTT. This codes for CASSQELSTPTDTQYF.

The chain uses TRBV7-3 and TRBJ2-1, with 8 positions matching TRBD2. J gave up 1 base and V 6 bases, and 8 bases lay outside the gene matches. The CDR3 sequence is 16 residues long. Germline values: CDR1 SGHTA, CDR2 FQGTGA. The CDR3 loop is CASSRSGGVSYNEQFF. The CDR3 DNA reads TGTGCCAGCAGTCGAAGCGGGGGAGTATCCTACAATGAGCAGTTCTTC.

The rearrangement links TRBV7-2 to TRBJ2-5, with 7 bases aligning to TRBD2. There are 14 residues in the CDR3. Looked up from germline, CDR1 is SGHTA and CDR2 is FQGNSA. V lost 3 bases, J lost 7 bases, and 8 bases stayed unmatched. DNA of the CDR3: TGTGCCAGCAGCTTCTTGGTGGGAGGGTGGACCCAGTACTTC. It encodes CASSFLVGGWTQYF.

The chain uses TRBV5-6 and TRBJ2-7; the D gene is possibly TRBD1 (5 bases). Germline V gene lookup returns CDR1 SGHDT and CDR2 YYEEEE. The V end lost 2 bases, the J end lost 1 base, and 16 bases lay between the germline ends. This CDR3 has 16 residues. The CDR3: CASSLTAGAGSYEQYF. The CDR3 DNA sequence: TGTGCCAGCAGCTTAACGGCAGGAGCAGGGTCCTACGAGCAGTACTTC. Full variable domain (remainder filled in from reference TRBV5-6 and TRBJ2-7): DAGVTQSPTHLIKTRGQQVTLRCSPKSGHDTVSWYQQALGQGPQFIFQYYEEEERQRGNFPDRFSGHQFPNYSSELNVNALLLGDSALYLCASSLTAGAGSYEQYFGPGTRLTVT.

The chain links TRBV14 to TRBJ1-1, with D maybe TRBD1 (6 bases). The CDR3 length is 15 residues. V lost 2 bases, J lost 5 bases, and 15 bases lay in between. Germline assignment: CDR1 SGHDN and CDR2 FVKESK. The CDR3 DNA reads as TGTGCCAGCAGCCAAAGGCTAGGGGGGCCTACTGAAGCTTTCTTT. Protein sequence: CASSQRLGGPTEAFF.

The V call is TRBV30, the J call TRBJ2-5, with 8 bases aligning to TRBD1. V lost 5 bases, J lost 4 bases, and 9 bases stayed unmatched. This CDR3 spans 14 amino acids. CDR1 and CDR2 from the germline V gene are GTSNPN and SVGIG (reference sequence). The chain's CDR3 is CAWARGLRVETQYF. The CDR3 DNA is TGTGCCTGGGCCAGGGGGCTGCGGGTAGAGACCCAGTACTTC.

This chain uses TRBV20-1 with TRBJ2-1; 7 bases align to TRBD2. CDR1 DFQATT and CDR2 SNEGSKA come from the germline V gene (reference sequence). J gave up 7 bases and V 1 base, and 10 bases lay outside the gene matches. The CDR3 is made up of 15 amino acids. The CDR3 region is CSARARGEGGNEQFF. In DNA form, the CDR3 reads TGCAGTGCTAGAGCCCGCGGGGAGGGAGGTAATGAGCAGTTCTTC.

At least ten counts were recorded for this clonotype. The chain joins TRBV12-3 or TRBV12-4 to TRBJ2-2, with D unclear. The V end was cut by 3 bases, the J end by 6 bases, with 2 bases between. CDR3 length: 11 residues. The CDR3 bases are TGTGCCAGCAGTTTTCCCGGGGAGCTGTTTTTT. Translation gives CASSFPGELFF.